This TCR beta chain stems from a study of OX40 agonist ivuxolimab in advanced cancers. Regarding the research as a whole: Ivuxolimab, which targeted the costimulatory receptor OX40 (CD134), was an agonistic, fully human IgG2 monoclonal antibody. Partial responses occurred in three dose-escalation patients, of whom one had hepatocellular carcinoma and two had cutaneous melanoma. Intravenous ivuxolimab was administered to patients every 2 weeks at six dose levels: 0.01, 0.1, 0.3, 1.5, 3 and 10 mg/kg. Of the 50 to 55 patients in dose escalation, some 20 had hepatocellular carcinoma, some 15 had melanoma, 9 had renal cell carcinoma and 9 had head and neck cancer. A male proportion of around 81% and a mean age of roughly 58 years, ranging from about 20 to 85, were recorded for the dose-escalation cohort. The paper describes the monotherapy dose-escalation part (N of about 57 patients) of the phase I trial of ivuxolimab. Peripheral TCRbeta sequencing was intended to test whether TCR sequence diversity was altered and clonal T-cell expansion was caused by ivuxolimab. Patients were allowed to have had prior anti-PD-1, anti-PD-L1 or anti-CTLA-4 therapy, and approximately 43% of the dose-escalation patients had previously received checkpoint inhibitors. The full study reports these points: At doses of 0.1 to 3.0 mg/kg, clonal expansion of both CD4+ and CD8+ T cells in blood was seen between baseline and week 6. After ivuxolimab, CD8+ T cells had more expanded clones than CD4+ T cells on average. Which antigens the clonally expanded peripheral T cells were specific for was not determined. In the 0.1-3.0 mg/kg groups, partial responders were among the patients with the lowest normalized peripheral clonal expansion, particularly in CD8+ T cells. Low levels of normalized T-cell clonal expansion were also seen in some nonresponding patients.

The trial excluded patients who had a history of autoimmune disease or who were on systemic immunosuppression. Peripheral blood for TCR sequencing was drawn from every dose cohort at baseline, at cycle 4 day 1 and at cycle 7 day 1. Samples were obtained from an open-label, multicenter, first-in-human phase I dose-escalation trial of ivuxolimab. The trial enrolled adults with locally advanced or metastatic head and neck squamous cell, hepatocellular, melanoma or renal cell carcinoma. Before TCR sequencing, CD4+ T cells and CD8+ T cells were sorted from peripheral blood as separate populations. As regards this clone: Its antigen target is currently unknown. Within one base of it there is no much larger clone, and no base qualities were kept.

The germline V gene sets CDR1 to SGDLS and CDR2 to YYNGEE. The CDR3 has 15 amino acids, counting the end cysteine and phenylalanine. Only the CDR3 DNA stays, 45 bases, in frame from base 1. Between the V and J ends, shortened by 3 bases and 0 bases respectively, the junction contains 9 bases. To sequence the TCRbeta CDR3 region, genomic DNA was isolated from the sorted cells. TCRbeta CDR3 regions were sequenced using the immunoSEQ Assay. Sourced from immuneACCESS, this table was stored by TCRdb with only in-frame sequences that have V and J called. A share of the clones is absent; for the studies checked, an unresolved V gene accounts for under half, and the remainder has no known explanation. In this sample the table shows fewer than 25,000 clones, less than 90% of which occur a single time. Roughly a third of the sample is held by the ten biggest clonotypes.

This specimen was CD4+ or CD8+ T cells sorted from blood, taken in a trial of the OX40 agonist ivuxolimab. The sequence links TRBV9 to TRBJ1-4, with the D gene too uncertain to name. This receptor was taken from an adult with an advanced solid tumor such as melanoma, head and neck, liver or kidney cancer. The sequenced DNA: TGTGCCAGCAGCGCGCGTCTTGCAACTAATGAAAAACTGTTTTTT. The resulting protein is CASSARLATNEKLFF. Here the CDR3 is joined to the reference TRBV9 and TRBJ1-4 genes, and the full variable domain is: DSGVTQTPKHLITATGQRVTLRCSPRSGDLSVYWYQQSLDQGLQFLIQYYNGEERAKGNILERFSAQQFPDLHSELNLSSLELGDSALYFCASSARLATNEKLFFGSGTQLSVL.